Reported below is one T cell receptor (beta chain). Its target is unknown. The CDR3 runs 12 residues. Germline V gives CDR1 LNHDA, CDR2 SQIVND (reference sequence). Trimming pared 5 bases from V and 2 bases from J, leaving 4 bases between. The data were produced by immunoSEQ multiplex PCR, yet TCRdb's version contains in-frame clones alone and is incomplete. Of about 11,000 clones in the sample, 70% to 75% are singletons; the top ten hold roughly a quarter. The data are from a study of T cell clones after liver transplantation. About the study: Timepoints were pre-transplant, pre-withdrawal, and after withdrawal was completed or failed.

Study-level results: Graft donor-reactive T cells possibly entered the graft instead of undergoing deletion.

This rearrangement joins TRBV19 to TRBJ1-5; D gene uncertain. The specimen was CD4+ T cells from blood, collected less than 33 months after liver transplant. This clonotype originated in a human patient who received a liver transplant. Some T cells may possibly be graft donor cells. The CDR3 here is CASSLGNQPQHF. CDR3 in DNA: TGTGCCAGTAGTCTCGGCAATCAGCCCCAGCATTTT.